The 20 T cell receptor beta chains presented below share a single source sample, sequenced in a study of T cells after yellow fever vaccination. One entry per CDR3 protein, called by TCRdb with MiXCR from the 5' RACE reads. The table records about 150,000 distinct CDR3 sequences, approximately 6.2% of them present only once. Sequencing used CD4+ T cells sorted from PBMCs, obtained on the day of the first yellow fever vaccination. These receptors were taken from a man in his late teens or twenties who received the YFV17D yellow fever vaccine.

This clonotype was seen more than once but under ten times. V gene TRBV5-1 combines with J gene TRBJ2-1; D perhaps matches TRBD2 (5 bases). The CDR3 extends over 15 amino acids. V was cut by 1 base and J by 9 bases, with 17 bases left in between. Germline V gene sequence: CDR1 SGHRS, CDR2 YFSETQ. In nucleotides, the CDR3 is TGCGCCAGCAGCTTGTCTACTAGGACGAAGGTTGAGCAGTTCTTC. As protein: CASSLSTRTKVEQFF.

This clonotype appeared many times. The DNA for the CDR3 is TGCGCCAGCAGCTTCTGGACTAGCGGGGGGGCTGCAGATACGCAGTATTTT. This gives the protein CASSFWTSGGAADTQYF. This chain connects TRBV5-1 to TRBJ2-3, with 15 bases lining up with TRBD2. The germline CDR1 and CDR2 sequences are SGHRS and YFSETQ. Unmatched junction bases numbered 5, after V lost 2 bases and J lost 4 bases. The CDR3 contains 17 residues.

This clonotype was detected ten times or more. The chain combines TRBV7-2 with TRBJ2-3; no firm D call. The V gene's germline CDR1 is SGHTA and CDR2 FQGNSA. The CDR3 totals 13 residues. Trimming took 1 base from V and 6 from J, leaving 8 bases between them. CDR3 in amino acids: CASSLGNGDTQYF. CDR3 DNA: TGTGCCAGCAGCTTAGGGAACGGGGATACGCAGTATTTT.

This clonotype was seen at least ten times. The rearrangement uses TRBV3-1 and TRBJ2-1, with 7 bases identical to TRBD1. The ends lost 4 bases at V and 2 bases at J; junction bases unmatched: 17. Germline-derived CDR1 and CDR2 are LGHDT and YNNKEL (reference sequence). The CDR3 totals 19 residues. CDR3 loop: CASSPRQGPTLTAYNEQFF. In DNA, the CDR3 is TGTGCCAGCAGCCCTAGACAGGGCCCGACGCTTACCGCCTACAATGAGCAGTTCTTC.

The chain recombines TRBV28 with TRBJ1-6; no clear D. This CDR3 contains 16 residues. V gave up 3 bases and J gave up 0 bases, with 9 bases separating them. Germline V gene sequence: CDR1 MDHEN, CDR2 SYDVKM. The CDR3, as DNA: TGTGCCAGCAGTTTGCCCCAGGACTCCTATAATTCACCCCTCCACTTT. Residues: CASSLPQDSYNSPLHF. Filled out from reference TRBV28 and TRBJ1-6, the complete variable domain reads DVKVTQSSRYLVKRTGEKVFLECVQDMDHENMFWYRQDPGLGLRLIYFSYDVKMKEKGDIPEGYSVSREKKERFSLILESASTNQTSMYLCASSLPQDSYNSPLHFGNGTRLTVT.

Remarks on this clonotype: One base away lies a much larger clone, so this may be a sequencing read error. The CDR3 spells CAIRNGGGTEAFF. CDR3 DNA sequence: TGTGCCATCAGGAATGGGGGGGGCACTGAAGCTTTCTTT. The V gene is TRBV24-1, the J gene TRBJ1-1, with D possibly being TRBD1 (5 bases). Germline V gene lookup returns CDR1 KGHDR and CDR2 SFDVKD. This CDR3 is 13 amino acids long. V was cut by 11 bases and J by 4 bases, with 16 bases left in between.

Only a few counts were recorded for this clonotype. This chain joins TRBV7-2 and TRBJ1-1; D gene unclear. V was clipped by 6 bases and J by 2 bases, with 7 bases between them. Germline CDR1 and CDR2: SGHTA and FQGNSA. CDR3 length: 12 amino acids. CDR3 nucleotides: TGTGCCAGCAGATATATCAACACTGAAGCTTTCTTT. Residues: CASRYINTEAFF.

The chain carries TRBV6-2 or TRBV6-3 and TRBJ2-3; D is possibly TRBD1 (5 bases). CDR1 is MNHEY and CDR2 is SVGEGT in the germline V gene. This CDR3 is built from 12 residues. Trimming stripped 2 bases from V and 7 bases from J, with 7 bases between. The CDR3 reads CASSYAGNTQYF. The CDR3 DNA is TGTGCCAGCAGTTACGCAGGGAATACGCAGTATTTT.

The chain links TRBV7-9 to TRBJ1-1; D is uncertain. The CDR3 extends over 13 amino acids. Looked up from germline, CDR1 is SEHNR and CDR2 is FQNEAQ (reference sequence). Trimming took off 5 bases at V and 8 bases at J, with 15 bases between the two ends. The CDR3 DNA is TGTGCCAGCAGCCGCCCCTGGTTGGCAGAAGCTTTCTTT. This gives the protein CASSRPWLAEAFF.

This clonotype appeared a few times. The V call is TRBV12-3 or TRBV12-4, the J call TRBJ2-2; 9 bases fit TRBD1. This CDR3 spans 15 amino acids. J gave up 4 bases and V 6 bases, and 6 bases lay outside the gene matches. CDR3 DNA: TGTGCCAGCAGCGCGGACAGGGGTACCACCGGGGAGCTGTTTTTT. It codes for CASSADRGTTGELFF.

The rearrangement uses TRBV7-6 and TRBJ1-4; possibly TRBD1 for D (6 bases). CDR1 SGHVS and CDR2 FNYEAQ come from the germline V gene. The CDR3 sequence is 14 residues long. Trimming took off 5 bases at V and 4 bases at J, with 11 bases between the two ends. DNA of the CDR3: TGTGCCAGCAGCCCAGGACAGCTTAATGAAAAACTGTTTTTT. It specifies CASSPGQLNEKLFF.

This clonotype was seen a handful of times. Here the CDR3 DNA reads TGTGCCAGCAGCGAGGACAGGGCGAAGCGTAAGTTCTTC. Protein: CASSEDRAKRKFF. The V and J genes are TRBV9 and TRBJ2-1; 8 nucleotides match TRBD1. Germline loops: CDR1 SGDLS, CDR2 YYNGEE. The CDR3 extends over 13 amino acids. V shed 3 bases, J shed 14 bases, and the junction held 10 bases outside the gene matches.

This clonotype was recorded at least ten times. The chain couples TRBV20-1 to TRBJ2-2, with 13 bases aligning to TRBD2. CDR1 and CDR2 from the germline V gene are DFQATT and SNEGSKA (reference sequence). Trimming removed 3 bases from V and 0 bases from J; junction bases left unmatched: 7. This CDR3 has 18 residues. The CDR3 sequence is CSASGGGLAGSNTGELFF. CDR3 sequence (DNA): TGCAGTGCTAGCGGTGGGGGACTAGCGGGGTCGAACACCGGGGAGCTGTTTTTT.

The CDR3 region has the DNA TGTGCCAGCAGCCAGACCGGGACAGGGGAAAACATTCAGTACTTC. This sequence encodes CASSQTGTGENIQYF. The V call is TRBV9, the J call TRBJ2-4; 10 positions match TRBD1. The CDR3 length is 15 residues. Germline values: CDR1 SGDLS, CDR2 YYNGEE. Trimming cost V 4 bases and J 5 bases; bases outside gene matches: 6.

At least ten counts were recorded for this clonotype. The rearrangement links TRBV7-2 to TRBJ2-2; D not certain. Germline V gene data show CDR1 as SGHTA and CDR2 as FQGNSA. Trimming shortened V by 1 base and J by 5 bases, and 8 bases separated the two germline ends. This CDR3 spans 14 amino acids. The CDR3 here is CASSLGILTGELFF. The CDR3 nucleotides are TGTGCCAGCAGCTTAGGGATTTTAACCGGGGAGCTGTTTTTT. The full variable domain, rest sourced from reference TRBV7-2 and TRBJ2-2, is GAGVSQSPSNKVTEKGKDVELRCDPISGHTALYWYRQSLGQGLEFLIYFQGNSAPDKSGLPSDRFSAERTGGSVSTLTIQRTQQEDSAVYLCASSLGILTGELFFGEGSRLTVL.

J is TRBJ1-1 and V is TRBV5-1, with 10 bases that match TRBD1. CDR1 SGHRS and CDR2 YFSETQ come from the germline V gene. The CDR3 runs 16 residues. The V and J ends lost 4 bases and 0 bases, in that order; junction bases with no gene match: 6. The CDR3 loop reads CASSVVGQGVNTEAFF. The CDR3 coding sequence is TGCGCCAGCAGCGTAGTCGGACAGGGGGTGAACACTGAAGCTTTCTTT.

This clonotype was observed many times. V usage is TRBV9 and J usage is TRBJ2-3; D perhaps matches TRBD1 (6 bases). CDR3 length: 13 residues. V was pared by 7 bases and J by 0 bases, with 9 bases between. The germline CDR1 and CDR2 sequences are SGDLS and YYNGEE. The CDR3 nucleotides are TGTGCCAGCCGTACAGGGAGCACAGATACGCAGTATTTT. Protein sequence: CASRTGSTDTQYF.

This clonotype occurred a few times. The rearrangement links TRBV4-3 to TRBJ2-7; D gene ambiguous. The CDR3 loop spans 14 amino acids. CDR1 is LGHNA, CDR2 YSLEER, per germline. The ends were cut back, 3 bases at V and 1 base at J, with 10 bases in the middle. In DNA form, the CDR3 reads TGCGCCAGCAGCCAGAGGACGGAATCCTACGAGCAGTACTTC. Protein product: CASSQRTESYEQYF.

The rearrangement uses TRBV12-1 and TRBJ2-5. TRBV12-1 is annotated as a pseudogene. This CDR3 spans 16 amino acids. Here the CDR3 reads CASSPLGSGHEETQYF. The CDR3 DNA is TGTGCCAGCAGCCCTCTTGGGTCCGGGCACGAAGAGACCCAGTACTTC.

A few counts support this clonotype. The rearrangement joins TRBV5-1 to TRBJ2-3; tentatively, D is TRBD1 or TRBD2 (5 bases each). Deletions cut 0 bases from V and 2 bases from J, with 19 bases between. CDR3 length: 18 residues. Per the germline V gene, CDR1 is SGHRS and CDR2 is YFSETQ. The CDR3 here is CASSLDTLIGTPTDTQYF. The CDR3 nucleotides are TGCGCCAGCAGCTTGGATACTCTAATAGGGACCCCCACAGATACGCAGTATTTT.